The rows below give T cell receptor beta chains drawn from one sample of a study of shared clonotypes between healthy human individuals. The method was immunoSEQ multiplex PCR; TCRdb's version includes in-frame clones alone and lacks a portion of them. Of about 600,000 clones listed, around 80% are singletons. Sequences were obtained from PBMCs. These receptors were collected from a woman between 35 and 50 years old in good health. Some clones in this sample may be carry-over from other donors' samples. The CDR3 runs from the conserved cysteine through the conserved F or W. A D gene is named only where the DNA matches it firmly. Part of the rows lack a size; the others show once, few, many or a class for expanded clones.

d_call,j_call,clone_size,v_call,cdr3_aa,cdr3_nt
NA,TRBJ2-3,NA,TRBV21-1,CASSGRAYTDTQYF,TGTGCCAGCAGCGGACGGGCTTACACAGATACGCAGTATTTT
TRBD1,TRBJ2-5,NA,TRBV19,CASSPAGGMETQYF,TGTGCCAGTAGTCCCGCAGGGGGAATGGAGACCCAGTACTTC
TRBD2,TRBJ2-1,NA,TRBV29-1,CSGRTSGNSDEQFF,TGCAGCGGTAGGACTAGCGGGAATAGCGATGAGCAGTTCTTC
TRBD1,TRBJ2-7,NA,TRBV4-1,CASSQARDRDYEQYF,TGCGCCAGCAGCCAAGCGCGGGACAGGGACTACGAGCAGTACTTC
NA,TRBJ2-7,once,TRBV10-3,CAISGEGSYEQYF,TGTGCCATCAGTGGTGAGGGGTCCTACGAGCAGTACTTC
TRBD1,TRBJ2-7,NA,TRBV19,CASRQGQGPFEQYF,TGTGCCAGTCGCCAGGGACAGGGGCCTTTCGAGCAGTACTTC
NA,TRBJ2-1,few,TRBV11-2,CASSLLRRSNEQFF,TGTGCCAGCAGCTTATTACGCAGGAGCAATGAGCAGTTCTTC
NA,TRBJ1-1,NA,TRBV2,CASRRGNLDTEAFF,TGTGCCAGCCGGAGGGGTAACTTGGACACTGAAGCTTTCTTT
NA,TRBJ1-2,once,TRBV28,CASSLEGGLFSNYGYTF,TGTGCCAGCAGTTTGGAGGGGGGTCTTTTCTCGAACTATGGCTACACCTTC
TRBD1,TRBJ2-5,once,TRBV7-9,CASSRDRGEETQYF,TGTGCCAGCAGCCGGGACAGGGGGGAAGAGACCCAGTACTTC
TRBD2,TRBJ2-5,NA,TRBV28,CASRPGGGRARETQYF,TGTGCCAGCAGGCCCGGCGGGGGGAGGGCAAGAGAGACCCAGTACTTC
NA,TRBJ1-3,once,TRBV19,CASEGRIISGNTIYF,TGTGCCAGCGAGGGCCGTATTATCTCTGGAAACACCATATATTTT
TRBD2,TRBJ2-1,NA,TRBV7-7,CASSPRGSGRSNEQFF,TGTGCCAGCAGTCCACGCGGTAGCGGGAGAAGCAATGAGCAGTTCTTC
TRBD1,TRBJ2-6,NA,TRBV27,CASKGQGSTGANVLTF,TGTGCCAGCAAGGGACAGGGTTCCACTGGGGCCAACGTCCTGACTTTC
NA,TRBJ2-2,medium-sized,TRBV7-6,CASSLAVGAGELFF,TGTGCCAGCAGCTTAGCGGTAGGGGCCGGGGAGCTGTTTTTT
NA,TRBJ2-1,few,TRBV5-4,CASSLEDGTGRFF,TGTGCCAGCAGCTTGGAGGACGGGACCGGGAGGTTCTTC
NA,TRBJ2-1,NA,TRBV5-1,CASSHKLPLSDMNSYNEQFF,TGCGCCAGCAGCCATAAGCTCCCCTTGTCTGACATGAACTCCTACAATGAGCAGTTCTTC